This T cell receptor (beta chain) is drawn from a study of shared clonotypes between healthy human individuals. Germline-derived CDR1 and CDR2 are KGHSH and LQKENI. The trim removed 2 bases at V and 6 bases at J, leaving 16 bases unmatched. The CDR3 consists of 19 residues. Clones were read by immunoSEQ multiplex PCR, and TCRdb kept only the in-frame ones, dropping some. The data contain 2 million to 3 million clones, 93% of them seen just once; the ten biggest clones take up approximately 0.35%. Study results and caveats: A handful of donors showed sharing of around 5% of naive CD4 clonotypes.

Details on this clone: The antigen remains unidentified.

The source of this sequence is a man in his late teens or twenties in good health. Some clones in this sample may be carry-over from other donors' samples. Material for sequencing was naive CD4+ T cells from PBMCs. Specified subset: CD45RA+ positively selected. This rearrangement joins TRBV18 to TRBJ1-2, with 12 bases matching TRBD1. Here the CDR3 reads CASSPSPGKGTGGPHGYTF. In DNA, the CDR3 is TGTGCCAGCTCACCAAGTCCGGGAAAAGGGACAGGGGGCCCCCATGGCTACACCTTC.